This T cell receptor beta chain was identified in a study of T cells in Graves' hyperthyroidism and ophthalmopathy. Exclusions: uncontrolled infection, other autoimmune disease, pregnancy, lactation. The source material, RNA transcripts, was used to amplify TCR beta CDR3 regions. TCR CDR3 underwent first-round RT-PCR with the HTBI primer set. One entry per CDR3 protein results from TCRdb running MiXCR on the multiplex PCR reads. The data show 490,000 or so distinct CDR3 sequences, approximately 49% seen once. This CDR3 contains 16 residues. V dropped 5 bases and J dropped 2 bases, with 15 bases sitting between them.

The gene calls are TRBV12-3 or TRBV12-4 and TRBJ2-2; TRBD2 might be the D (6 bases). The sample consisted of peripheral blood or thyroid tissue (not recorded which). The sequence was collected from an adult woman with Graves' disease, either hyperthyroidism or ophthalmopathy (not recorded which). DNA for the CDR3: TGTGCCAGCAGTCCCCGAGGCGGGACTAACACCGGGGAGCTGTTTTTT. This translates into CASSPRGGTNTGELFF.